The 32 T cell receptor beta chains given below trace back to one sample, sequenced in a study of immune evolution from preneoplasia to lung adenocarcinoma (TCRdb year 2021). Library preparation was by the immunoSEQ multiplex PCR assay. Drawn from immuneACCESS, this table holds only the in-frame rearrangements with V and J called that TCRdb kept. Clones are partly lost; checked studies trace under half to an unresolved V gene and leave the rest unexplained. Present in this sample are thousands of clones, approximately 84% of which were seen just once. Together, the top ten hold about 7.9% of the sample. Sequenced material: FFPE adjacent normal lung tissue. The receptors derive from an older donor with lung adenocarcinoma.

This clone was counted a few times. As DNA, the CDR3 is TGTGCCAGCAGTTACGGACTAGCGGTCTACAATGAGCAGTTCTTC. Its translation: CASSYGLAVYNEQFF. The chain carries TRBV6-5 and TRBJ2-1; 10 bases are a match to TRBD2. Germline V gives CDR1 MNHEY, CDR2 SVGAGI. CDR3 size: 15 residues. V gave up 2 bases and J gave up 3 bases; unmatched junction bases: 1.

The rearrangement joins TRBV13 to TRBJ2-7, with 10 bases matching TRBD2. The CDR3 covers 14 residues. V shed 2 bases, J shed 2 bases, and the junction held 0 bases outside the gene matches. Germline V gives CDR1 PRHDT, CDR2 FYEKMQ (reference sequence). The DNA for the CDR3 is TGTGCCAGCAGCTTAAGCGGGAGGGCCTACGAGCAGTACTTC. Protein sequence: CASSLSGRAYEQYF.

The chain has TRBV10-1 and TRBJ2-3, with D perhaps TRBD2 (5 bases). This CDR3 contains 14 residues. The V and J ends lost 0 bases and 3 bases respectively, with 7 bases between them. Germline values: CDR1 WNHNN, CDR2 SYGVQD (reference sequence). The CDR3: CASSESQRTDTQYF. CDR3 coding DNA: TGCGCCAGCAGTGAGTCACAGCGGACAGATACGCAGTATTTT.

The CDR3 bases are TGTGCCAGCAGCTTAACTACTCCCACCCCTTACTCTGGGGCCAACGTCCTGACTTTC. This gives the protein CASSLTTPTPYSGANVLTF. V and J are TRBV7-8 and TRBJ2-6; D is undetermined. CDR1 is SGHVS, CDR2 FQNEAQ, per germline. CDR3 size: 19 residues. The V and J ends lost 2 bases and 0 bases respectively, with 17 bases between them.

The CDR3 DNA is TGTGCCAGCAGCGAGACAGGGAGGCCAGATACGCAGTATTTT. This encodes CASSETGRPDTQYF. V usage is TRBV5-5 and J usage is TRBJ2-3, with TRBD1 as a possible D gene (7 bases). With 4 bases removed from V and 4 bases from J, the gap between germline ends came to 13 bases. The CDR3 contains 14 residues. Germline V gives CDR1 SGHKS, CDR2 YYEKEE (reference sequence).

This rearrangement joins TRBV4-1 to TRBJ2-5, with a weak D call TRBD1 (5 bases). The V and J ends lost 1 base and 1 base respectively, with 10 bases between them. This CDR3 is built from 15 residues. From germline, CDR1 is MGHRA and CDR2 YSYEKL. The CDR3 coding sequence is TGCGCCAGCAGCCAAGGTAGGACAACCCAAGAGACCCAGTACTTC. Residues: CASSQGRTTQETQYF.

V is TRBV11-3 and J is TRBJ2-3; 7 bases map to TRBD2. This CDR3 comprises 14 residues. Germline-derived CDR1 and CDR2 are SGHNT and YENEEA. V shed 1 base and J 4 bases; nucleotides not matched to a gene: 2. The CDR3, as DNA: TGTGCCAGCAGCTTAGGGCGGGAGCCAGATACGCAGTATTTT. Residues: CASSLGREPDTQYF.

The CDR3: CASSYDGSMNTEAFF. For the CDR3, the DNA is TGTGCCAGCAGCTATGACGGATCCATGAACACTGAAGCTTTCTTT. The gene calls are TRBV7-9 and TRBJ1-1; D remains ambiguous. The CDR3 is 15 amino acids. Trimming removed 4 bases from V and 0 bases from J, with 12 bases in between. Germline CDR1 and CDR2: SEHNR and FQNEAQ (reference sequence).

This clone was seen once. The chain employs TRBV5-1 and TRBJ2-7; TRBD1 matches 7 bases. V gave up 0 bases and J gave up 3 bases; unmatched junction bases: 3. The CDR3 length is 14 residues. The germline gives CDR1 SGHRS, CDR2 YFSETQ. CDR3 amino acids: CASSLGTGYYEQYF. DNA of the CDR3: TGCGCCAGCAGCTTGGGGACAGGATACTACGAGCAGTACTTC.

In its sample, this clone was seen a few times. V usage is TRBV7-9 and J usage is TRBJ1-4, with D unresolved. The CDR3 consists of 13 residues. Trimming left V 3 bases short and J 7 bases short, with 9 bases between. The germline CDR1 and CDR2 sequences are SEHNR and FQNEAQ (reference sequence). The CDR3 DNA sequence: TGTGCCAGCAGCTTCCGGGCGGGTGAAAAACTGTTTTTT. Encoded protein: CASSFRAGEKLFF.

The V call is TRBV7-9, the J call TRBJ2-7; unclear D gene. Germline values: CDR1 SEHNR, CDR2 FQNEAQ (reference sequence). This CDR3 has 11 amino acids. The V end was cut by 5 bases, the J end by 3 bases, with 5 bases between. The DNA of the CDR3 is TGTGCCAGCAGCCTCAACTACGAGCAGTACTTC. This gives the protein CASSLNYEQYF.

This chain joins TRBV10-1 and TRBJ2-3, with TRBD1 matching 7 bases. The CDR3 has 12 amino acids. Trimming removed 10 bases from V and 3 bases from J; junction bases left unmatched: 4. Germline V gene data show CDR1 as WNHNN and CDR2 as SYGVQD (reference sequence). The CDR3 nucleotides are TGCGCCACCCAACAGGGGACAGATACGCAGTATTTT. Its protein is CATQQGTDTQYF.

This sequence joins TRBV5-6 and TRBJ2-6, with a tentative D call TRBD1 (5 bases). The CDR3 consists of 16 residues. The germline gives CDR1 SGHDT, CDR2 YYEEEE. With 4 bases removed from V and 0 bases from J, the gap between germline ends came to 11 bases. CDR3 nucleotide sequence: TGTGCCAGCAGCCGTACAGGCAACTCTGGGGCCAACGTCCTGACTTTC. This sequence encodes CASSRTGNSGANVLTF.

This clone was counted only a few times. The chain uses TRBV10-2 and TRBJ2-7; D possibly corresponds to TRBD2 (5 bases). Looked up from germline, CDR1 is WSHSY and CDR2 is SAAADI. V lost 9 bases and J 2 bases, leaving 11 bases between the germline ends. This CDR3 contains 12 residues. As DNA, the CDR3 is TGCGCCAGGGACGGGAAGACCTACGAGCAGTACTTC. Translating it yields CARDGKTYEQYF.

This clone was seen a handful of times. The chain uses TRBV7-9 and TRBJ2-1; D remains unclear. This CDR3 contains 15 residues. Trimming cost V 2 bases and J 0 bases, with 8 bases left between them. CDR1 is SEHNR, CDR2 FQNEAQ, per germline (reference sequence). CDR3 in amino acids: CASSLPGSSYNEQFF. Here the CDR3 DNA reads TGTGCCAGCAGCTTACCAGGATCCTCCTACAATGAGCAGTTCTTC.

Here the CDR3 DNA reads TGTGCCAGCAGCTTTGGGAGGGAGACCCAGTACTTC. It is translated as CASSFGRETQYF. V gene TRBV7-2 combines with J gene TRBJ2-5; possible D gene TRBD2, 6 bases. Deletions cut 3 bases from V and 5 bases from J, with 7 bases between. The CDR3 spans 12 residues. Germline loops: CDR1 SGHTA, CDR2 FQGNSA.

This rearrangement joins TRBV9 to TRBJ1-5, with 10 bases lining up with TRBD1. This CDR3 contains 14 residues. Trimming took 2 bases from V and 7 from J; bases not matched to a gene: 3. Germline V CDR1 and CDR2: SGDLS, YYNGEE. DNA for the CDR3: TGTGCCAGCAGCGTGGGGACAGGGGACCAGCCCCAGCATTTT. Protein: CASSVGTGDQPQHF.

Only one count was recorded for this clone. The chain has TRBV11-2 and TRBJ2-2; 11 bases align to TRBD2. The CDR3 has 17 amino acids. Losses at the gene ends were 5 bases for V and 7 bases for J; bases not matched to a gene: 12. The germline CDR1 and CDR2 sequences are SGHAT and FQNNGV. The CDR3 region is CASSPFGSGRALGELFF. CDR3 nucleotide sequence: TGTGCCAGCAGCCCCTTCGGTAGCGGGAGGGCCCTCGGGGAGCTGTTTTTT.

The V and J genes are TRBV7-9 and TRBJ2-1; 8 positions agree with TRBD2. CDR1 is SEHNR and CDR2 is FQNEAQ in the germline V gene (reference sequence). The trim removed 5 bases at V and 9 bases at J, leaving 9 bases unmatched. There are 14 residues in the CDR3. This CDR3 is CASSAGLAASEQFF. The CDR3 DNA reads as TGTGCCAGCAGCGCCGGACTAGCTGCTTCTGAGCAGTTCTTC.

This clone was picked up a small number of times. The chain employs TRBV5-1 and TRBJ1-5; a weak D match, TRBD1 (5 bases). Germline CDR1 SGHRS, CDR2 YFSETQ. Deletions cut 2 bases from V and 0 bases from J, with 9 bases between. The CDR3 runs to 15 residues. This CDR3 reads CASSFGGSSNQPQHF. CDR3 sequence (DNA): TGCGCCAGCAGCTTCGGGGGTAGTAGCAATCAGCCCCAGCATTTT.

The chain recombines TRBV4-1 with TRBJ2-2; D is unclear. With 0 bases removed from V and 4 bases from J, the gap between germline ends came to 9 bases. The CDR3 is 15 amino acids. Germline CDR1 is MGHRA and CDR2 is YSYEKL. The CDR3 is CASSQDFKVTGELFF. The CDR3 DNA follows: TGCGCCAGCAGCCAAGATTTTAAGGTCACCGGGGAGCTGTTTTTT.

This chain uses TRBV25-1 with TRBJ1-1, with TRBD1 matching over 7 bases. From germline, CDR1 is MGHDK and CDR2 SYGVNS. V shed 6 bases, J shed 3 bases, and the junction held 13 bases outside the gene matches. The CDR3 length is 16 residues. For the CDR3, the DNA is TGTGCCAGCAGCCCCAGGGGGACGCTGGGGGACACTGAAGCTTTCTTT. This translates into CASSPRGTLGDTEAFF.

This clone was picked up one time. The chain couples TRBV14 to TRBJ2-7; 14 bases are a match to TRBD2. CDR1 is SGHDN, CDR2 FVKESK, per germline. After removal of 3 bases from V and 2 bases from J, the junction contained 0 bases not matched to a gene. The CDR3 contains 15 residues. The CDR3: CASSQTSGRAYEQYF. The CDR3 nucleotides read TGTGCCAGCAGCCAGACTAGCGGGAGGGCCTACGAGCAGTACTTC.

CDR3 residues: CATTRDRGPEKLFF. The CDR3 DNA reads as TGTGCCACCACCCGGGACAGGGGGCCTGAAAAACTGTTTTTT. The chain uses TRBV10-3 and TRBJ1-4; 12 bases are shared with TRBD1. This CDR3 has 14 amino acids. Germline CDR1 and CDR2: ENHRY and SYGVKD. The V gene end was trimmed by 10 bases and the J gene end by 7 bases; junction bases not matched to a gene: 7.

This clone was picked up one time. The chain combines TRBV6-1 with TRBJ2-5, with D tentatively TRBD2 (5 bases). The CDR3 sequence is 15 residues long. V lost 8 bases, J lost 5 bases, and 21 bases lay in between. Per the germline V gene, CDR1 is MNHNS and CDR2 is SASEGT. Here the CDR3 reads CASGRRPQPGETQYF. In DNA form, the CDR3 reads TGTGCCAGCGGAAGGAGACCCCAACCGGGGGAGACCCAGTACTTC.

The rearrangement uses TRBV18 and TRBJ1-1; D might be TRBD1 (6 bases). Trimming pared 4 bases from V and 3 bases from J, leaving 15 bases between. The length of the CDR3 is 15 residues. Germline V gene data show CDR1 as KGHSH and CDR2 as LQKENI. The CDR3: CASSQTQGWDTEAFF. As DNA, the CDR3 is TGTGCCAGCTCACAAACTCAGGGGTGGGACACTGAAGCTTTCTTT.

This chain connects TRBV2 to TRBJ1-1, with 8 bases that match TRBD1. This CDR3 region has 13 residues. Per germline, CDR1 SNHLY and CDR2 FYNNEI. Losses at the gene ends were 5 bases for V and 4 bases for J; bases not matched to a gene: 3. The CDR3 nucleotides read TGTGCCAGCAGTTCTCAGGGGGCCACTGAAGCTTTCTTT. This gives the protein CASSSQGATEAFF.

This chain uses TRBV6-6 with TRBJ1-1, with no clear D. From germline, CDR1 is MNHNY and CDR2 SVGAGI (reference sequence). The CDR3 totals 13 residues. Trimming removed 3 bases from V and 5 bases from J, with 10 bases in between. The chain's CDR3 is CASSYMEGTEAFF. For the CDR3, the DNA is TGTGCCAGCAGTTATATGGAAGGAACTGAAGCTTTCTTT.

The CDR3 region is CASSLVGGMGYGYTF. The CDR3 region has the DNA TGTGCCAGCAGCTTAGTCGGGGGAATGGGCTATGGCTACACCTTC. The V gene is TRBV5-6, the J gene TRBJ1-2; tentatively, D is TRBD1 (5 bases). The CDR3 is 15 residues long. Germline CDR1 SGHDT, CDR2 YYEEEE. The germline V and J ends were trimmed by 2 bases and 4 bases, with 15 bases remaining between them.

CDR3 in DNA: TGTGCCAGCAGCGAGCGGATGCGCACAGATACGCAGTATTTT. It encodes CASSERMRTDTQYF. The chain combines TRBV13 with TRBJ2-3; D might be TRBD2 (5 bases). The CDR3 spans 14 residues. CDR1 is PRHDT, CDR2 FYEKMQ, per germline (reference sequence). V was trimmed by 5 bases and J by 1 base, leaving 10 bases between them.

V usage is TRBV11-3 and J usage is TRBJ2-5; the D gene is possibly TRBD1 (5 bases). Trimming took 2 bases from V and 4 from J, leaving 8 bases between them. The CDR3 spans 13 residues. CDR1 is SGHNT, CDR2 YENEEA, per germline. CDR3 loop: CASSLQGLETQYF. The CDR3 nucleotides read TGTGCCAGCAGCTTACAGGGATTAGAGACCCAGTACTTC.

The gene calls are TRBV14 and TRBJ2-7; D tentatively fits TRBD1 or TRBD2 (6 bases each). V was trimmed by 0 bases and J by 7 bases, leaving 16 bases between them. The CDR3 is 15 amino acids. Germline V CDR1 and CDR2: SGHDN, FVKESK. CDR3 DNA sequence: TGTGCCAGCAGCCAAGATGCTCGGGGGCGCAGGGAGCAGTACTTC. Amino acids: CASSQDARGRREQYF.